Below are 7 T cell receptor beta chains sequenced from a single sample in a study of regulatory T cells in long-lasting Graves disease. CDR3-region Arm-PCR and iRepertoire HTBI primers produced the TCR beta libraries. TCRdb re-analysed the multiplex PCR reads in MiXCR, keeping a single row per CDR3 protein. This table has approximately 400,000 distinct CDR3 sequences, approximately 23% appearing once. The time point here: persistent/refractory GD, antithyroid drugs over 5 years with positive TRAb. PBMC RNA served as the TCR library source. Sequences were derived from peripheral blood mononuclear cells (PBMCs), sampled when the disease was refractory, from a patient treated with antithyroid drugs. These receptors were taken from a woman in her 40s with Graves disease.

This chain's CDR3 is CASGGRSSYNEQFF. The CDR3 DNA reads TGCGCCAGTGGCGGGAGATCCTCCTACAATGAGCAGTTCTTC. The chain uses TRBV5-1 and TRBJ2-1; 7 nucleotides align to TRBD2. The CDR3 runs to 14 residues. V shed 8 bases, J shed 0 bases, and the junction held 5 bases outside the gene matches. Germline V gene lookup returns CDR1 SGHRS and CDR2 YFSETQ.

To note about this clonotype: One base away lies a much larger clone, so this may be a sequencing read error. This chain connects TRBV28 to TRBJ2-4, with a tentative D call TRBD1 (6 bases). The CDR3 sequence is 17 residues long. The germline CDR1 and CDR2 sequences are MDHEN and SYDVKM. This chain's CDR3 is CASSLAGASLAQNIQYF. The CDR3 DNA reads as TGTGCCAGCAGTTTGGCAGGGGCTAGTTTAGCCCAAAACATTCAGTACTTC.

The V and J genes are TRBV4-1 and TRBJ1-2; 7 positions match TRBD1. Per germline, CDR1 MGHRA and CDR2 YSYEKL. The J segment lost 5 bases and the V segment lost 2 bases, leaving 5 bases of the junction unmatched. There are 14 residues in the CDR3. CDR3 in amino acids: CASSQLTGDYGYTF. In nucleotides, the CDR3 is TGCGCCAGCAGCCAACTCACAGGGGATTATGGCTACACCTTC.

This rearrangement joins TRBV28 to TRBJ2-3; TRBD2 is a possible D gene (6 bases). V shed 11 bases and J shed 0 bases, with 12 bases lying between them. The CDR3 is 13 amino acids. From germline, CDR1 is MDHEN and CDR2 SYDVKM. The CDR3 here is CAACGTSTDTQYF. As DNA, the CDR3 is TGTGCCGCCTGCGGGACTAGCACAGATACGCAGTATTTT.

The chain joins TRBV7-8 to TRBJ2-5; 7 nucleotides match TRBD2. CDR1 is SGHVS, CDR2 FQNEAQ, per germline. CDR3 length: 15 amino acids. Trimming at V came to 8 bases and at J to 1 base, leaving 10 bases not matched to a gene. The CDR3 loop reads CASFMTLAAQETQYF. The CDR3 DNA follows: TGTGCCAGCTTTATGACGCTAGCGGCCCAAGAGACCCAGTACTTC.

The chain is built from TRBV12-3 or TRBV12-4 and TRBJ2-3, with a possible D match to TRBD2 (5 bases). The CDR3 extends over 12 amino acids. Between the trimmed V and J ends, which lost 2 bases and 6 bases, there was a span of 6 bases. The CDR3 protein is CASSLWEDTQYF. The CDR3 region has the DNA TGTGCCAGCAGTTTATGGGAGGATACGCAGTATTTT.

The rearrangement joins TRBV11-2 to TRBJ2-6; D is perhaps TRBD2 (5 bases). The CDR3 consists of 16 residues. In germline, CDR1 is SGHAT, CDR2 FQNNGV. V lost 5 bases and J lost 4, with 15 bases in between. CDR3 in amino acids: CASSRGPGVGANVLTF. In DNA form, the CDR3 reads TGTGCCAGCAGCCGCGGTCCCGGGGTAGGGGCCAACGTCCTGACTTTC.